This T cell receptor (beta chain) is from a study of blood T cells in healthy people across ages. Points from the study as a whole: When set beside aged donors, long-lived donors presented more naive CD4+ cells and higher diversity. Diversity was estimated from one million T cells, and these estimates were considered underestimates.

This CDR3 region has 18 residues. Deletions cut 1 base from V and 5 bases from J, with 20 bases between. From germline, CDR1 is SGHTA and CDR2 FQGNSA. On this clonotype: No antigen is known for it.

With a J-beta primer mix and a sample-barcoded 5' primer, a second PCR ran about 6 to 11 cycles. Every cDNA was tagged by a template-switch adaptor with 12 random nucleotides. MiXCR, run by TCRdb on the 5' RACE reads, gives a single entry per CDR3 protein. The table lists approximately 790,000 distinct CDR3 sequences, about 59% of them singletons. The TCR originated in a man in his thirties or forties in good health. The source material was blood. The chain is built from TRBV7-2 and TRBJ2-2, with D perhaps being TRBD1 or TRBD2 (6 bases each). The CDR3 region is CASSLVPMRRGGTGELFF. In DNA, the CDR3 is TGTGCCAGCAGCTTAGTTCCTATGCGCAGGGGAGGAACCGGGGAGCTGTTTTTT.